This record covers a single T cell receptor (beta chain). Its antigen is not known. The record originates from a study of immune evolution from preneoplasia to lung adenocarcinoma. Study-wide points: KRAS-mutant nodules had the highest T cell clonality.

The CDR3 has 15 residues. The V gene's germline CDR1 is SGHTS and CDR2 YDEGEE. V shed 0 bases and J 6 bases; nucleotides not matched to a gene: 4. Patient tissue came from resections in Japan or China, 2014–2017. Two lung cancer pathologists independently confirmed each histologic diagnosis. Premalignant or tumor cells were enriched by macro-dissection after pathologic assessment. The protocol was immunoSEQ multiplex PCR, while the TCRdb copy is restricted to in-frame clones and leaves out a portion. The profile shows 30,000 to 45,000 clones, 74% of them singletons. The receptor was isolated from a person aged 55 to 75 with lung adenocarcinoma. V is TRBV5-8 and J is TRBJ2-4; 9 bases are shared with TRBD2. Sequencing was done on a sample of FFPE invasive lung adenocarcinoma tissue. The CDR3 loop is CASSLVSGRRNIQYF. Written as DNA, the CDR3 is TGTGCCAGCAGCTTGGTGAGCGGGAGGAGAAACATTCAGTACTTC.